The rows below give T cell receptor beta chains drawn from one sample of a study of cytomegalovirus exposure and HLA in healthy donors. Assay used: immunoSEQ multiplex PCR; TCRdb lists only in-frame clones, some missing. The sample records roughly 220,000 clones, around four fifths being singletons. The sequenced material came from PBMCs. The receptors here all came from a middle-aged man in good health and CMV-seronegative. Both conserved end residues are part of each CDR3. The D gene is left open where the match is weak. Not all rows give a size; the values are once, few, many and, for expanded clones, a class.

TRBJ1-1 | TRBV5-1 | NA | NA | TGCGCCAGCAGCCGATCAGACTTGAACACTGAAGCTTTCTTT | CASSRSDLNTEAFF
TRBJ2-7 | TRBV14 | NA | NA | TGTGCCAGCAGCCAAGGGCGGGGCTACGAGCAGTACTTC | CASSQGRGYEQYF
TRBJ2-3 | TRBV9 | NA | TRBD1 | TGTGCCAGCAGCGTTGACAGGGGATTAAGCACAGATACGCAGTATTTT | CASSVDRGLSTDTQYF
TRBJ1-2 | TRBV2 | NA | TRBD1 | TGTGCCAGCAGTAAACCGGGACAGGGGGCGCGAGGGGGCTACACCTTC | CASSKPGQGARGGYTF
TRBJ2-2 | TRBV5-1 | NA | TRBD2 | TGCGCCAGCAGCTTGCCTAGCGGGAACACCGGGGAGCTGTTTTTT | CASSLPSGNTGELFF
TRBJ1-4 | TRBV6-5 | NA | NA | TGTGCCAGCAGTACCGAACGAGGGCTTAATGAAAAACTGTTTTTT | CASSTERGLNEKLFF
TRBJ2-3 | TRBV28 | NA | TRBD2 | TGTGCCAGCAGTTTCGGGGGGGAGAAAGATACGCAGTATTTT | CASSFGGEKDTQYF
TRBJ2-2 | TRBV7-3 | NA | TRBD2 | TGTGCCAGCAGCTTAACGGCTAGCGGGAGTAAAAGCACCGGGGAGCTGTTTTTT | CASSLTASGSKSTGELFF
TRBJ2-2 | TRBV28 | few | NA | TGTGCCAGCATATTGAGCGGGTGGGGAAAGGGCACCGGGGAGCTGTTTTTT | CASILSGWGKGTGELFF
TRBJ2-6 | TRBV19 | NA | NA | TGTGCCAGTAGTTCCGCCCAGACAGGTCCTTACTCTGGGGCCAACGTCCTGACTTTC | CASSSAQTGPYSGANVLTF
TRBJ2-5 | TRBV5-4 | NA | TRBD2 | TGTGCCAGCGCCCGATCCAACCTAGCGGTCGACCAAGAGACCCAGTACTTC | CASARSNLAVDQETQYF
TRBJ1-5 | TRBV27 | few | TRBD1 | TGTGCCAGCAGTTTATCGAACAGGGGGGATCAGCCCCAGCATTTT | CASSLSNRGDQPQHF
TRBJ1-5 | TRBV5-3 | NA | TRBD1 | TGTGCCAGAAGCTCCATCAGGGGGTTTCGGGCGACGGGGGATAGCAATCAGCCCCAGCATTTT | CARSSIRGFRATGDSNQPQHF
TRBJ1-2 | TRBV14 | NA | NA | TGTGCCAGCAGCCAAGATCTAAGGGGCCCAGGAGGCTACACCTTC | CASSQDLRGPGGYTF
TRBJ2-2 | TRBV19 | NA | NA | TGTGCCAGTAGTATCGCGGGGAACACCGGGGAGCTGTTTTTT | CASSIAGNTGELFF
TRBJ2-3 | TRBV7-2 | NA | NA | TGTGCCAGCAGCTCGTATAGCACAGATACGCAGTATTTT | CASSSYSTDTQYF
TRBJ2-3 | TRBV10-3 | NA | TRBD2 | TGTGCCATCGCGCCAGCGGGAGGGGAAAATACGCGGTATTTT | CAIAPAGGENTRYF
TRBJ2-2 | TRBV4-1 | NA | TRBD1 | TGCGCCAGCAGCCAAGGACAGGGGATGAGCGGGGAGCTGTTTTTT | CASSQGQGMSGELFF
TRBJ1-5 | TRBV18 | NA | TRBD1 | TGTGCCAGCTCACCGGACAGGGATCAGCCCCAGCATTTT | CASSPDRDQPQHF
TRBJ2-5 | TRBV7-9 | NA | TRBD1 | TGTGCCAGCAGCTTAGAGGACAGGGGACGGGGAGAGACCCAGTACTTC | CASSLEDRGRGETQYF
TRBJ2-1 | TRBV27 | NA | TRBD1 | TGTGCCAGCAGTTTTCCGATACCCGGGACAGGGTCAGGCAATGAGCAGTTCTTC | CASSFPIPGTGSGNEQFF
TRBJ2-7 | TRBV10-3 | NA | NA | TGTGCCATCAGCGCTAGGGGGTCCGAGCAGTACTTC | CAISARGSEQYF
TRBJ2-7 | TRBV30 | few | NA | TGTGCCTGGAGTGTACGACCGGGTTACGAGCAGTACTTC | CAWSVRPGYEQYF
TRBJ2-3 | TRBV18 | NA | TRBD2 | TGTGCCAGCTCACCATGGACTAGCGGGAACACAGATACGCAGTATTTT | CASSPWTSGNTDTQYF
TRBJ1-1 | TRBV5-6 | NA | TRBD1 | TGTGCCAGCACCTTTCGGACCTGGACAGGGGGCACTGAAGCTTTCTTT | CASTFRTWTGGTEAFF
TRBJ2-4 | TRBV7-9 | NA | TRBD2 | TGTGCCAGCAGCTTAGGCGGGAGGGGTAAAAACATTCAGTACTTC | CASSLGGRGKNIQYF
TRBJ2-7 | TRBV14 | NA | NA | TGTGCCAGCAGCCAAAATGAGCGCGGCAGGAGGATGAGCTCCTACGAGCAGTACTTC | CASSQNERGRRMSSYEQYF
TRBJ2-7 | TRBV27 | NA | NA | TGTGCCAGCACCATGACAGCCAGAGGTAGCTACGAGCAGTACTTC | CASTMTARGSYEQYF
TRBJ2-5 | TRBV5-5 | NA | NA | TGTGCCAGCAGCTTGCACGGGAGTGGGGGGTACCAAGAGACCCAGTACTTC | CASSLHGSGGYQETQYF
TRBJ2-7 | TRBV9 | few | TRBD1 | TGTGCCAGCAGCGGACAGGGGGTCCACGAGCAGTACTTC | CASSGQGVHEQYF
TRBJ2-1 | TRBV6-1 | NA | TRBD1 | TGTGCCACCACCGGGGAGGGACAGGGGATCCATGAGCAGTTCTTC | CATTGEGQGIHEQFF
TRBJ1-5 | TRBV7-9 | once | TRBD1 | TGTGCCAGCAGCTTAGCTGGGACAGGGAGCAATCAGCCCCAGCATTTT | CASSLAGTGSNQPQHF
TRBJ2-7 | TRBV28 | once | NA | TGTGCCAGCACCTCTCGTTCGGGGGTCTCCTACTACGAGCAGTACTTC | CASTSRSGVSYYEQYF
TRBJ2-7 | TRBV4-1 | NA | TRBD1 | TGCGCCAGCAGCCAGACATCTCCGGGACAGAAAACCTACGAGCAGTACTTC | CASSQTSPGQKTYEQYF
TRBJ2-2 | TRBV5-5 | NA | NA | TGTGCCAGCAGCTTGACTATCCAGAACACCGGGGAGCTGTTTTTT | CASSLTIQNTGELFF
TRBJ2-1 | TRBV4-2 | few | TRBD2 | TGTGCCAGCAGCAAACGACTAGCGGTAGACAATGAGCAGTTCTTC | CASSKRLAVDNEQFF
TRBJ1-2 | TRBV20-1 | NA | NA | TGCAGTGCAGAGGAGAGGTTCGGCTACACCTTC | CSAEERFGYTF
TRBJ1-2 | TRBV4-2 | NA | TRBD1 | TGTGCCAGCAGCCAAGGGACAGGGAACTATGGCTACACCTTC | CASSQGTGNYGYTF
TRBJ2-7 | TRBV5-4 | NA | NA | TGTGCCAGCAGCACCCGACAGGCCCCCGAGCAGTACTTC | CASSTRQAPEQYF
TRBJ2-1 | TRBV7-9 | few | TRBD2 | TGTGCCAGCAGCTCAAGCGGGAGGGCCTACAATGAGCAGTTCTTC | CASSSSGRAYNEQFF
TRBJ2-7 | TRBV7-9 | few | TRBD1 | TGTGCCAGCAGCATCCGACAGGGTTACGACGAGCAGTACTTC | CASSIRQGYDEQYF
TRBJ2-3 | TRBV6-1 | NA | TRBD2 | TGTGCCAGCAGGGGGACTAGCGGGAGTGGAGATACGCAGTATTTT | CASRGTSGSGDTQYF
TRBJ2-5 | TRBV10-3 | NA | TRBD1 | TGTGCCATGGGGACAGGGGAGGAGACCCAGTACTTC | CAMGTGEETQYF
TRBJ2-3 | TRBV6-4 | NA | TRBD2 | TGTGCCAGCAGTGAGGCTAGCGGCAGCACAGATACGCAGTATTTT | CASSEASGSTDTQYF
TRBJ1-2 | TRBV9 | NA | NA | TGTGCCAGCAGCGTCGCAGACTCAAACTATGGCTACACCTTC | CASSVADSNYGYTF
TRBJ1-2 | TRBV5-1 | NA | NA | TGCGCCAGCAGCTTGGGAGACAGCGCTAACTATGGCTACACCTTC | CASSLGDSANYGYTF
TRBJ2-3 | TRBV5-1 | NA | TRBD2 | TGCGCCAGCAAGGATAGCGGGAGTACTTCAGATACGCAGTATTTT | CASKDSGSTSDTQYF
TRBJ2-1 | TRBV30 | few | TRBD2 | TGTGCCTGGAGTGAACTAGCGGGAGGGTACAATGAGCAGTTCTTC | CAWSELAGGYNEQFF
TRBJ1-1 | TRBV9 | few | NA | TGTGCCAGCAGCGTAGTCGGACAGCTGAACACTGAAGCTTTCTTT | CASSVVGQLNTEAFF
TRBJ2-2 | TRBV11-3 | NA | TRBD2 | TGTGCCAGCAGCTTTACTAGCGGGAGGAACACCGGGGAGCTGTTTTTT | CASSFTSGRNTGELFF
TRBJ1-5 | TRBV7-6 | NA | NA | TGTGCCAGCAGCTCAGGAGGAGTAAATCAGCCCCAGCATTTT | CASSSGGVNQPQHF
TRBJ2-5 | TRBV12-5 | NA | TRBD1 | TGTGCTAGTGGTTCCACCCCCTGGGACAGCGGTAAAGAGACCCAGTACTTC | CASGSTPWDSGKETQYF
TRBJ1-2 | TRBV30 | NA | TRBD1 | TGTGCCCACCGGGACAGGGGATTCAGCTACACCTTC | CAHRDRGFSYTF
TRBJ2-1 | TRBV7-7 | once | TRBD2 | TGTGCCAGCAGCCCCGGGACTAGCGGGAGTCGGGAGCAGTTCTTC | CASSPGTSGSREQFF
TRBJ1-2 | TRBV10-3 | few | NA | TGTGCCATCAGCGAGACAGGCCAGCCCCTATATGGCTACACCTTC | CAISETGQPLYGYTF
TRBJ2-7 | TRBV18 | NA | NA | TGTGCCAGCTCACTGCGGGGAGAAGGCGAGCAGTACTTC | CASSLRGEGEQYF
TRBJ2-5 | TRBV7-2 | NA | TRBD2 | TGTGCCAGCAGCCTTCCTAGCGGGAGAGAAGAGACCCAGTACTTC | CASSLPSGREETQYF
TRBJ2-2 | TRBV9 | NA | TRBD2 | TGTGCCAGCAGCCAATCCGGGACTAGCCCCGGGGAGCTGTTTTTT | CASSQSGTSPGELFF
TRBJ2-7 | TRBV7-9 | NA | NA | TGTGCCAGCAGCCAGATGACAGGGAGGAGGGACGAGCAGTACTTC | CASSQMTGRRDEQYF
TRBJ1-1 | TRBV5-1 | NA | NA | TGCGCCAGCAGCTTGGATCCAGGGTTCGCTGAAGCTTTCTTT | CASSLDPGFAEAFF